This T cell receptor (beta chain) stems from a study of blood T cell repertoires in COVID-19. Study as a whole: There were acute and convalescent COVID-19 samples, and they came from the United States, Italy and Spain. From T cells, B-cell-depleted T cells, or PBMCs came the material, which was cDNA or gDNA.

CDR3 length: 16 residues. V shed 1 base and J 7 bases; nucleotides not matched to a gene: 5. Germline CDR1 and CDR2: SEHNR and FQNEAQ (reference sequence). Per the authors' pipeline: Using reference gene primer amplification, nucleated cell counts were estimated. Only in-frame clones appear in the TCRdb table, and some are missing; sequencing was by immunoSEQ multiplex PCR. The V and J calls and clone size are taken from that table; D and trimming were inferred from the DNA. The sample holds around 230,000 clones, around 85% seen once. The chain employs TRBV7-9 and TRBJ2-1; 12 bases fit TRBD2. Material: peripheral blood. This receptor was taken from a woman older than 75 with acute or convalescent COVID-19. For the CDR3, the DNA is TGTGCCAGCAGCTTAGGAGGCCTAGCGGGGGGGAATGAGCAGTTCTTC. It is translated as CASSLGGLAGGNEQFF.